This T cell receptor (beta chain) was observed in a study of blood T cell repertoires in COVID-19. Study as a whole: Recovery among Cohort 3 donors was established by two negative PCRs, clearance, or symptom resolution. The United States, Italy and Spain supplied acute and convalescent COVID-19 samples.

This CDR3 spans 16 amino acids. Germline CDR1 is SNHLY and CDR2 is FYNNEI. V was pared by 6 bases and J by 0 bases, with 12 bases between. Study members were between roughly 18 and 100 years old and lived in approximately 25 US regions. Participants' own reports of clinical history determined their cohort assignment. Generated by immunoSEQ multiplex PCR, the TCRdb table keeps only in-frame clones and is missing some. Among roughly 340,000 clones, approximately 89% were seen once, and the ten largest hold roughly 2%. Sequenced: PBMCs or T cells enriched from blood (not recorded which). This clonotype was obtained from a man aged 35 to 55 in a cohort exposed to, infected with or recovered from COVID-19 (not recorded which). J is TRBJ2-6 and V is TRBV2; weak D call: TRBD2 (6 bases). The CDR3 bases are TGTGCCAGCAGGGGGGGACGTCCCTCTGGGGCCAACGTCCTGACTTTC. Translation gives CASRGGRPSGANVLTF.